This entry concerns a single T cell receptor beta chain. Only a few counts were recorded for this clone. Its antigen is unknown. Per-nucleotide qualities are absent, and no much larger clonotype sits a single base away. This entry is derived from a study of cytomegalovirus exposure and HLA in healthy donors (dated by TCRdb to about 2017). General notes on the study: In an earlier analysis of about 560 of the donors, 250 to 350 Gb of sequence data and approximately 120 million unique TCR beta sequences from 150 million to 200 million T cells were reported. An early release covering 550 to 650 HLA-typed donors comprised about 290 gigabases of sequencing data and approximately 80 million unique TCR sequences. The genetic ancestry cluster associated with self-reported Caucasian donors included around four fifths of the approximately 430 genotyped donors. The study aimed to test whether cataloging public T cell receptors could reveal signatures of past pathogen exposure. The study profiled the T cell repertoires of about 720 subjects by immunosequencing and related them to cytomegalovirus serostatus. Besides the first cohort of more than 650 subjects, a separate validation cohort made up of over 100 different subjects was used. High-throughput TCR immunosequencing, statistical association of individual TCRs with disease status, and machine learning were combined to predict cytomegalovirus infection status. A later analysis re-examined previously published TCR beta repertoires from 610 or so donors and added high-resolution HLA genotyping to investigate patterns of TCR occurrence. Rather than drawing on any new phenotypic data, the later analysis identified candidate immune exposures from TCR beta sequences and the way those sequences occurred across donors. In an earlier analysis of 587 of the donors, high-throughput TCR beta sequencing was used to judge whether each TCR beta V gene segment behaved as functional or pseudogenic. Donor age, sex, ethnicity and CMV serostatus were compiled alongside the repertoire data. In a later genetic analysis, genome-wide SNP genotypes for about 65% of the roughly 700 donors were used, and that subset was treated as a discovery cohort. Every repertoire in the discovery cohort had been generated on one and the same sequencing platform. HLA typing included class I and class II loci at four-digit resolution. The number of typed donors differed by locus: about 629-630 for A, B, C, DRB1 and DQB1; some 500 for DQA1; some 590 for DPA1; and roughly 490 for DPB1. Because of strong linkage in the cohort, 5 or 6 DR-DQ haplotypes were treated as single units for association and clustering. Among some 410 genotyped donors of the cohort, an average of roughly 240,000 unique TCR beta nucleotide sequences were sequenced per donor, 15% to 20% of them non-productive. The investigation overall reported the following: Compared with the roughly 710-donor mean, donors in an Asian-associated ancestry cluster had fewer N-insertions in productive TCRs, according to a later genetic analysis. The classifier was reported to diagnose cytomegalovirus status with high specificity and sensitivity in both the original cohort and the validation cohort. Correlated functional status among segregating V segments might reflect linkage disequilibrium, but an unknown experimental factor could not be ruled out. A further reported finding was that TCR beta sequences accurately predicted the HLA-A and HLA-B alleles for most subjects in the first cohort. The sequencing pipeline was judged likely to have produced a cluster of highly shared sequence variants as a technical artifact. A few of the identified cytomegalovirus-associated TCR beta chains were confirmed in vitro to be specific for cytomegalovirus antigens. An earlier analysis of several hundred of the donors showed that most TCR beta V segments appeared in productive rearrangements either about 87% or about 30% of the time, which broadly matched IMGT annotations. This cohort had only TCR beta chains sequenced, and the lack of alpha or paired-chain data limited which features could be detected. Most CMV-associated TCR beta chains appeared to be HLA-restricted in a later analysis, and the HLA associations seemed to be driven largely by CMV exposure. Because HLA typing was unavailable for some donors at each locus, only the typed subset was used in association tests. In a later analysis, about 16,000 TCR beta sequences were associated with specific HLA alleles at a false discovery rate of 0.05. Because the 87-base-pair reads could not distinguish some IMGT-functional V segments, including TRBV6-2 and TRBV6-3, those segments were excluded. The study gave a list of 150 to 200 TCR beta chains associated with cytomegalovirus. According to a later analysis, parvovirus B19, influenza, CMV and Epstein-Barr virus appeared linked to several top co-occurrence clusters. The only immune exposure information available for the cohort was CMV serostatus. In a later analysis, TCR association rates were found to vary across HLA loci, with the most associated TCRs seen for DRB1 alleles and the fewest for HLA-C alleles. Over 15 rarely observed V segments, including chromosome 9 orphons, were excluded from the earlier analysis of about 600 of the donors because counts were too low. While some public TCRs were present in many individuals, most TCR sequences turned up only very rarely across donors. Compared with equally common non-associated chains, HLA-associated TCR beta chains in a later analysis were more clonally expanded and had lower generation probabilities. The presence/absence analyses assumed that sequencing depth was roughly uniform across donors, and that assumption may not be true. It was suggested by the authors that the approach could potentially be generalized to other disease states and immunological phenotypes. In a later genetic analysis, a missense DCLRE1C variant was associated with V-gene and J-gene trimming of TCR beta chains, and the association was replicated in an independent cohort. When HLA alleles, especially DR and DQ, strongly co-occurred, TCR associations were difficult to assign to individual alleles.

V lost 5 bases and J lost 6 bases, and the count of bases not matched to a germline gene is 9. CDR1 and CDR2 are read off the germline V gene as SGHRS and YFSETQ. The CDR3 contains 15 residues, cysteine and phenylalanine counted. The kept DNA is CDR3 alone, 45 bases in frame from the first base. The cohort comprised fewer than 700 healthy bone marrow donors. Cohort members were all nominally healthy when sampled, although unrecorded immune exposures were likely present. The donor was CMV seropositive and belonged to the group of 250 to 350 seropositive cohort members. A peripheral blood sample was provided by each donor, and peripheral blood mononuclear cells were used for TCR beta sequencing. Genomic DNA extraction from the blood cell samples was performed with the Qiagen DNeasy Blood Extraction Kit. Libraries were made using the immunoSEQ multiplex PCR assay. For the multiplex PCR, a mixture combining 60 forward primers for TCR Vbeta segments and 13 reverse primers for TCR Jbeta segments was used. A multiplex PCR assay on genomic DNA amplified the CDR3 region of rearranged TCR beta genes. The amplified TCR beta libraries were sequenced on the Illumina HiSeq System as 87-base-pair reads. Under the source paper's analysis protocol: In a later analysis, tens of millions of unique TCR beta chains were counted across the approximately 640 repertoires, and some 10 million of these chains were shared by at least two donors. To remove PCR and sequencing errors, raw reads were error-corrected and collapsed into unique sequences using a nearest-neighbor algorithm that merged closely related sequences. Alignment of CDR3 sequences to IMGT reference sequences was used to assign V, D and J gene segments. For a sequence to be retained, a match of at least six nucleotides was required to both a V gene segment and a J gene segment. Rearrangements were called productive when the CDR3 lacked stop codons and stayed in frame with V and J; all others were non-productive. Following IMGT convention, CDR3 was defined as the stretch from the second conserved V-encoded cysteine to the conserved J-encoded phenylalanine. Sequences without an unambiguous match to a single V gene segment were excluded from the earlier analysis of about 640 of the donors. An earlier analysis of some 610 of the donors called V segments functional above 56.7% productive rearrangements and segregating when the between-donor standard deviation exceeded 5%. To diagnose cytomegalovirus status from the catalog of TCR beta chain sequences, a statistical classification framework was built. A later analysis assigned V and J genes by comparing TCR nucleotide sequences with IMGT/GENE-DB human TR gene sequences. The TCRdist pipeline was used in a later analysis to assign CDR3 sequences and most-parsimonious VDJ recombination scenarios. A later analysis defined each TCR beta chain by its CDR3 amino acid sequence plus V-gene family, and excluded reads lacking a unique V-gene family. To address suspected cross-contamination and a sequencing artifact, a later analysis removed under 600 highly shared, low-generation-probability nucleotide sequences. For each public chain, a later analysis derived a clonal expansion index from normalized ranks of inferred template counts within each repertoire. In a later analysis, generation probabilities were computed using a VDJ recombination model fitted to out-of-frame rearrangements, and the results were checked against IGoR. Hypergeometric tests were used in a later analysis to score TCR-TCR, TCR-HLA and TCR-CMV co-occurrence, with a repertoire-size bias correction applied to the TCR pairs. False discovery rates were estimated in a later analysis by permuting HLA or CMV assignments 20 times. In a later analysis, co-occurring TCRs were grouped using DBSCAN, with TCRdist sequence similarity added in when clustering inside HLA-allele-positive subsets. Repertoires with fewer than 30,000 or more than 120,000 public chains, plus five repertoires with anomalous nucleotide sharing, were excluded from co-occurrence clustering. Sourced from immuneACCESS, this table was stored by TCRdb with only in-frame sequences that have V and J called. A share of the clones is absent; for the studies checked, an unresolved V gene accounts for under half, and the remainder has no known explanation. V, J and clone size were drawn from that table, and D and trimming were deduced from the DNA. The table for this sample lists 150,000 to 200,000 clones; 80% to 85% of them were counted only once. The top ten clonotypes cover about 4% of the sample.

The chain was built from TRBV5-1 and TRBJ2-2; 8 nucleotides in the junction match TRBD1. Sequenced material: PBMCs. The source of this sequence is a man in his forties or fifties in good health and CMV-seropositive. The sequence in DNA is TGCGCCAGCAGTTTCTACAGGGGGGCCGCCGGGGAGCTGTTTTTT. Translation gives CASSFYRGAAGELFF.